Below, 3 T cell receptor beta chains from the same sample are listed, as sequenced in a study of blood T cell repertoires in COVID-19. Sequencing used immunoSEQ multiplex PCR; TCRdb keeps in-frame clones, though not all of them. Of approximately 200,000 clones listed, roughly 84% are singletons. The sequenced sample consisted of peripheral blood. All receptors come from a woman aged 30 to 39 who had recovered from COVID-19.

DNA for the CDR3: TGTGCCAGCAGCCAAGTTCGAAGGGAGACTTACGAGCAGTACTTC. Translating it yields CASSQVRRETYEQYF. The chain is built from TRBV4-2 and TRBJ2-7, with a tentative D call TRBD2 (5 bases). Germline V lookup: CDR1 LGHNA, CDR2 YNFKEQ. The V end was cut by 1 base, the J end by 4 bases, with 14 bases between. The CDR3 extends over 15 amino acids.

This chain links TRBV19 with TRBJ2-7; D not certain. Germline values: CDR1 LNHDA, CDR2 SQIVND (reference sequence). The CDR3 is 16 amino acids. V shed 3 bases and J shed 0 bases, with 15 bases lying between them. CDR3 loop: CASSIPRRLSSYEQYF. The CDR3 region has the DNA TGTGCCAGTAGTATTCCCAGGCGTTTGAGCTCCTACGAGCAGTACTTC.

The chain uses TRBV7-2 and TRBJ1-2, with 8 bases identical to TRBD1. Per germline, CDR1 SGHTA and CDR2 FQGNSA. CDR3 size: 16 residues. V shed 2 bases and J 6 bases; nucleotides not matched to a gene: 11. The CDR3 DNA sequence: TGTGCCAGCAGCTTACCCAGGGGGCGAGTAGTGGATGGCTACACCTTC. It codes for CASSLPRGRVVDGYTF. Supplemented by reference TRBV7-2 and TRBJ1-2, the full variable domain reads GAGVSQSPSNKVTEKGKDVELRCDPISGHTALYWYRQSLGQGLEFLIYFQGNSAPDKSGLPSDRFSAERTGGSVSTLTIQRTQQEDSAVYLCASSLPRGRVVDGYTFGSGTRLTVV.